The 7 T cell receptor beta chains given below trace back to one sample, sequenced in a study of OX40 agonist ivuxolimab in advanced cancers. Repertoires were generated with immunoSEQ multiplex PCR, while TCRdb's copy carries only in-frame clones and drops some. The sample has about 61,000 clones, more than 65% seen once. Here the sequenced sample was CD4+ or CD8+ T cells sorted from blood, taken in a trial of the OX40 agonist ivuxolimab. The source is an adult with an advanced solid tumor such as melanoma, head and neck, liver or kidney cancer.

This clone was counted a single time. The rearrangement links TRBV5-1 to TRBJ2-3; TRBD2 matches 10 bases. V shed 4 bases and J 5 bases; nucleotides not matched to a gene: 7. The germline V gene encodes CDR1 SGHRS and CDR2 YFSETQ. The CDR3 contains 15 residues. CDR3 protein: CASSASGSKKDTQYF. CDR3 in DNA: TGCGCCAGCAGCGCTAGCGGGAGTAAAAAAGATACGCAGTATTTT.

This chain uses TRBV28 with TRBJ2-2, with 10 nucleotides matching TRBD1. The germline gives CDR1 MDHEN, CDR2 SYDVKM. The CDR3 is 15 amino acids. V was clipped by 7 bases and J by 2 bases; unmatched bases: 4. This CDR3 is CASTRDRGNTGELFF. The CDR3 region has the DNA TGTGCCAGCACCCGGGACAGGGGTAACACCGGGGAGCTGTTTTTT.

The rearrangement uses TRBV6-1 and TRBJ2-5; D might be TRBD1 or TRBD2, each matching 7 bases. The ends were cut back, 2 bases at V and 4 bases at J, with 20 bases in the middle. Germline values: CDR1 MNHNS, CDR2 SASEGT. The CDR3 extends over 17 amino acids. The CDR3 is CASSESVGGTVGETQYF. The CDR3 bases are TGTGCCAGCAGTGAATCGGTCGGGGGGACAGTGGGAGAGACCCAGTACTTC.

This chain connects TRBV19 to TRBJ2-7; D gene uncertain. V dropped 3 bases and J dropped 5 bases, with 14 bases sitting between them. The CDR3 totals 14 residues. CDR1 and CDR2 from the germline V gene are LNHDA and SQIVND (reference sequence). The CDR3 here is CASSIGLGGNEQYF. The CDR3 DNA reads as TGTGCCAGTAGTATCGGTCTAGGTGGCAACGAGCAGTACTTC.

J is TRBJ2-7 and V is TRBV9, with 9 bases lining up with TRBD1. The germline CDR1 and CDR2 sequences are SGDLS and YYNGEE. V lost 1 base and J lost 7; bases outside the gene matches: 9. The CDR3 totals 15 residues. This CDR3 is CASSVSPDRGSEQYF. In DNA form, the CDR3 reads TGTGCCAGCAGCGTATCCCCTGACAGGGGGAGTGAGCAGTACTTC.

V gene TRBV7-7 combines with J gene TRBJ2-3; no firm D call. This CDR3 region has 14 residues. V lost 5 bases and J 0 bases, leaving 9 bases between the germline ends. CDR1 is SSHAT and CDR2 is FNYEAQ in the germline V gene (reference sequence). The CDR3 nucleotides read TGTGCCAGCAGCCCCAGACTGAGCACAGATACGCAGTATTTT. As protein: CASSPRLSTDTQYF.

The rearrangement uses TRBV19 and TRBJ1-4, with D perhaps TRBD1 (6 bases). The germline V gene has CDR1 LNHDA and CDR2 SQIVND (reference sequence). This CDR3 region has 15 residues. Deletions cut 3 bases from V and 8 bases from J, with 16 bases between. CDR3 bases: TGTGCCAGTAGTATCTACCGGGGGGCAGGAGAAAAACTGTTTTTT. This codes for CASSIYRGAGEKLFF.